Listed here are 8 T cell receptor beta chains from one sample, sequenced in a study of identical twins. TCRdb re-called the 5' RACE reads with MiXCR, one entry per CDR3 protein. The sample includes 600,000 to 700,000 distinct CDR3 sequences, approximately 21% seen only once; the top ten take roughly 4%. The data also belong to a second study, concerning T cells expressing NK-cell markers.

The sequencing input was PBMCs. The receptors were gathered from a woman aged 18-29 years in good health.

This chain joins TRBV11-2 and TRBJ2-4; 7 bases fit TRBD2. The CDR3 loop spans 17 amino acids. Unmatched junction bases numbered 5, after V lost 0 bases and J lost 0 bases. Per germline, CDR1 SGHAT and CDR2 FQNNGV. CDR3 sequence: CASSLDGRGLAKNIQYF. The DNA of the CDR3 is TGTGCCAGCAGCTTAGATGGGCGGGGGTTAGCCAAAAACATTCAGTACTTC.

This clonotype was counted a few times. The V call is TRBV12-3 or TRBV12-4, the J call TRBJ2-7; 8 nucleotides match TRBD1. The CDR3 totals 14 residues. The ends lost 6 bases at V and 2 bases at J; junction bases unmatched: 6. The CDR3 here is CASSGTGGTYEQYF. CDR3 coding DNA: TGTGCCAGCAGCGGGACAGGCGGAACCTACGAGCAGTACTTC.

The chain employs TRBV5-1 and TRBJ2-7; D unresolved. V gave up 4 bases and J gave up 4 bases, with 9 bases separating them. This CDR3 has 12 amino acids. CDR1 SGHRS and CDR2 YFSETQ come from the germline V gene. The CDR3 nucleotides are TGCGCCAGCAGCGTCTTAGGATACGAGCAGTACTTC. Translation gives CASSVLGYEQYF.

The chain recombines TRBV29-1 with TRBJ2-1; D unresolved. This CDR3 is built from 11 residues. The V end was cut by 4 bases, the J end by 5 bases, with 6 bases between. Per the germline V gene, CDR1 is SQVTM and CDR2 is ANQGSEA. DNA of the CDR3: TGCAGCGTTGGATCTGACAATGAGCAGTTCTTC. Protein: CSVGSDNEQFF.

This clonotype has just a few counts. The rearrangement uses TRBV7-2 and TRBJ2-7; D possibly corresponds to TRBD1 (6 bases). V lost 3 bases to trimming and J lost 6 bases, with 18 bases between them. Germline V gene data show CDR1 as SGHTA and CDR2 as FQGNSA. The CDR3 extends over 15 amino acids. The CDR3 DNA reads TGTGCCAGCAGCTTCTATATGACAGGACCTCGCGAGCAGTACTTC. Residues: CASSFYMTGPREQYF.

V is TRBV3-1 and J is TRBJ1-1; 7 nucleotides agree with TRBD1. Trimming cost V 0 bases and J 12 bases; bases outside gene matches: 10. Per germline, CDR1 LGHDT and CDR2 YNNKEL (reference sequence). This CDR3 has 14 residues. The CDR3 bases are TGTGCCAGCAGCCAAGAGACCGGACAGGCACGAACTTTCTTT. It yields the protein CASSQETGQARTFF.

This clonotype was recorded a few times. This chain uses TRBV12-3 or TRBV12-4 with TRBJ1-2, with D perhaps matching TRBD1 (5 bases). CDR3 length equals 13 residues. Trimming cost V 5 bases and J 4 bases, with 11 bases left between them. CDR3 DNA: TGTGCCAGCAGTGGAGGGGTCCTCTATGGCTACACCTTC. Amino acid sequence: CASSGGVLYGYTF.

This chain links TRBV10-3 with TRBJ2-1; 7 bases are a match to TRBD1. The CDR3 sequence is 14 residues long. Germline-derived CDR1 and CDR2 are ENHRY and SYGVKD. Trimming at V came to 3 bases and at J to 7 bases, leaving 6 bases not matched to a gene. The CDR3 here is CAISDPGGRNEQFF. Written as DNA, the CDR3 is TGTGCCATCAGTGACCCAGGGGGTCGTAATGAGCAGTTCTTC.